Listed here are 9 T cell receptor beta chains from one sample, sequenced in a study of blood T cell repertoires in COVID-19. Assay: immunoSEQ multiplex PCR; the TCRdb copy retains only in-frame clones and omits some. The data contain 95,000 to 150,000 clones, 85% to 90% of them singletons. The specimen was peripheral blood. Source of these receptors: a woman aged 45-59 years with active or convalescent COVID-19.

The V gene is TRBV6-4, the J gene TRBJ2-3; 8 nucleotides align to TRBD1. Germline V gives CDR1 MRHNA, CDR2 SNTAGT. This CDR3 has 14 residues. After removal of 6 bases from V and 4 bases from J, the junction contained 6 bases not matched to a gene. The CDR3 DNA sequence: TGTGCCAGCAGCGCGACAGGGGAGGCAGATACGCAGTATTTT. Its protein product is CASSATGEADTQYF.

The chain couples TRBV15 to TRBJ2-3, with D hard to call. The germline gives CDR1 LNHNV, CDR2 YYDKDF (reference sequence). The CDR3 length is 19 residues. Trimming took 3 bases from V and 0 from J, leaving 22 bases between them. CDR3 coding DNA: TGTGCCACCAGCAGGGAAACCTCGTGGGCAGCTACTAGCACAGATACGCAGTATTTT. Its translation is CATSRETSWAATSTDTQYF.

V is TRBV29-1 and J is TRBJ1-1, with D hard to call. V lost 2 bases to trimming and J lost 0 bases, with 13 bases between them. The CDR3 spans 15 residues. Germline CDR1 is SQVTM and CDR2 is ANQGSEA. CDR3 region: CSVEKGSFMNTEAFF. The DNA for the CDR3 is TGCAGCGTTGAAAAAGGGAGCTTCATGAACACTGAAGCTTTCTTT.

In its sample, this clone was seen once. The chain employs TRBV2 and TRBJ2-7, with 9 bases identical to TRBD1. The CDR3 loop spans 12 amino acids. The ends lost 6 bases at V and 4 bases at J; junction bases unmatched: 1. CDR1 and CDR2 (germline): SNHLY, FYNNEI. CDR3 nucleotides: TGTGCCAGCAGCGGACAGGGGTACGAGCAGTACTTC. This gives the protein CASSGQGYEQYF.

V is TRBV7-2 and J is TRBJ2-7; 7 nucleotides match TRBD1. Germline V gene lookup returns CDR1 SGHTA and CDR2 FQGNSA. Losses at the gene ends were 3 bases for V and 5 bases for J; bases not matched to a gene: 10. The CDR3 loop spans 15 amino acids. The CDR3 protein is CASSFDRVGEDEQYF. CDR3 sequence (DNA): TGTGCCAGCAGCTTCGACAGGGTTGGAGAAGACGAGCAGTACTTC.

The rearrangement links TRBV29-1 to TRBJ2-1; D may be TRBD2 (7 bases). V lost 0 bases to trimming and J lost 4 bases, with 22 bases between them. CDR1 SQVTM and CDR2 ANQGSEA come from the germline V gene. This CDR3 has 18 residues. CDR3 sequence (DNA): TGCAGCGTTGAAGATGTGTCGGGGGGCGGGAGTTCGTACAATGAGCAGTTCTTC. As protein: CSVEDVSGGGSSYNEQFF.

By proportion, this clone is medium-sized. V gene TRBV5-1 combines with J gene TRBJ2-2; TRBD1 aligns across 8 bases. Per germline, CDR1 SGHRS and CDR2 YFSETQ. CDR3 length: 16 amino acids. The trim removed 2 bases at V and 6 bases at J, leaving 9 bases unmatched. The CDR3, as DNA: TGCGCCAGCAGCTTTTATGCGGGGACAGGACCCGGGGAGCTGTTTTTT. Protein product: CASSFYAGTGPGELFF.

This chain connects TRBV5-4 to TRBJ2-3, with 14 nucleotides matching TRBD2. The length of the CDR3 is 17 residues. Germline trimming cut 0 bases from V and 3 bases from J; bases unmatched to any gene: 3. Looked up from germline, CDR1 is SGHNT and CDR2 is YYREEE (reference sequence). CDR3: CASSLGTSGRRTDTQYF. In nucleotides, the CDR3 is TGTGCCAGCAGCTTGGGGACTAGCGGGAGGCGTACAGATACGCAGTATTTT.

The gene calls are TRBV2 and TRBJ2-1, with D maybe TRBD1 (6 bases). This CDR3 contains 13 residues. Between the trimmed V and J ends, which lost 7 bases and 6 bases, there was a span of 13 bases. CDR1 is SNHLY, CDR2 FYNNEI, per germline. In DNA, the CDR3 is TGTGCCAGCATAGCCGACAGGACCAATGAGCAGTTCTTC. Residues: CASIADRTNEQFF.